Presented here are 28 T cell receptor beta chains from one specimen sequenced in a study of blood T cell repertoires in COVID-19 (dated by TCRdb to about 2020). The protocol used for the library was the immunoSEQ multiplex PCR assay. The source is immuneACCESS, and TCRdb retained only in-frame sequences with V and J called. Part of the clones is not carried over; for the studies checked, unresolved V genes explain less than half of this, and the remainder is unexplained. For this sample there are tens of thousands of clones; about 87% appear just once. In total, the top ten clones hold 7% to 10% of the sample. Sample: peripheral blood. Every receptor here comes from a man aged 45-65 years with active COVID-19.

V is TRBV29-1 and J is TRBJ2-7; 10 bases are shared with TRBD2. The CDR3 is 13 residues long. Germline lookup yields CDR1 SQVTM and CDR2 ANQGSEA. Trimming cost V 3 bases and J 6 bases; bases outside gene matches: 5. The CDR3 DNA is TGCAGCGTTGAGTCGTCTAGCGGGGGCGAGCAGTACTTC. It yields the protein CSVESSSGGEQYF.

The V and J genes are TRBV24-1 and TRBJ2-5; TRBD1 matches 11 bases. The junction had 10 bases not matched to a gene; V was cut back by 6 bases and J by 5 bases. The CDR3 totals 16 residues. The germline V gene has CDR1 KGHDR and CDR2 SFDVKD. This chain's CDR3 is CATSPGQGGVRETQYF. CDR3 nucleotide sequence: TGTGCCACCAGTCCGGGACAGGGGGGGGTTAGGGAGACCCAGTACTTC.

V usage is TRBV7-9 and J usage is TRBJ1-6; D is uncertain. Trimming took 4 bases from V and 7 from J, leaving 14 bases between them. The germline V gene has CDR1 SEHNR and CDR2 FQNEAQ (reference sequence). The CDR3 totals 15 residues. The CDR3 nucleotides are TGTGCCAGCAGCTCGAGTTCTAATCGCAATTCACCCCTCCACTTT. Translation: CASSSSSNRNSPLHF.

The V and J genes are TRBV19 and TRBJ2-1, with TRBD2 matching over 9 bases. Germline V gene sequence: CDR1 LNHDA, CDR2 SQIVND (reference sequence). This CDR3 contains 14 residues. Germline trimming cut 9 bases from V and 0 bases from J; bases unmatched to any gene: 3. CDR3 coding DNA: TGTGCCAGCTCTAGCGGGAACTCCTACAATGAGCAGTTCTTC. Its translation: CASSSGNSYNEQFF.

The V call is TRBV18, the J call TRBJ1-2; perhaps TRBD1 as D (6 bases). CDR1 is KGHSH and CDR2 is LQKENI in the germline V gene. Trimming left V 2 bases short and J 4 bases short, with 14 bases between. The CDR3 loop spans 15 amino acids. The DNA for the CDR3 is TGTGCCAGCTCACCAGCCATTACAGGGACCTATGGCTACACCTTC. Residues: CASSPAITGTYGYTF.

The CDR3 reads CASSAGLAGNRDTQYF. In nucleotides, the CDR3 is TGTGCCAGTAGTGCTGGACTAGCGGGCAATAGGGATACGCAGTATTTT. The chain joins TRBV19 to TRBJ2-3; 11 bases fit TRBD2. V shed 5 bases, J shed 6 bases, and the junction held 10 bases outside the gene matches. CDR1 and CDR2 (germline): LNHDA, SQIVND (reference sequence). This CDR3 is built from 16 residues.

This clone was recorded only once. This chain joins TRBV4-3 and TRBJ2-1, with D tentatively TRBD1 (5 bases). Trimming removed 3 bases from V and 1 base from J, with 10 bases in between. Per germline, CDR1 LGHNA and CDR2 YSLEER. This CDR3 comprises 15 residues. Here the CDR3 reads CASSQSRGSYNEQFF. As DNA, the CDR3 is TGCGCCAGCAGCCAGTCTAGGGGTTCCTACAATGAGCAGTTCTTC.

The chain recombines TRBV6-5 with TRBJ1-2; TRBD1 might be the D (5 bases). V gave up 2 bases and J gave up 3 bases, with 13 bases separating them. The V gene's germline CDR1 is MNHEY and CDR2 SVGAGI. The CDR3 sequence is 15 residues long. For the CDR3, the DNA is TGTGCCAGCAGTTACGCAGGGCTAGGGGACTATGGCTACACCTTC. Translated: CASSYAGLGDYGYTF.

V and J are TRBV18 and TRBJ1-4, with TRBD1 matching over 7 bases. The V segment lost 6 bases and the J segment 5 bases; nucleotides outside the gene matches: 6. The V gene's germline CDR1 is KGHSH and CDR2 LQKENI. The CDR3 spans 14 residues. In DNA, the CDR3 is TGTGCCAGCTCCCGGGGACAGTTAAATGAAAAACTGTTTTTT. Translating gives CASSRGQLNEKLFF.

This chain links TRBV29-1 with TRBJ1-1, with D tentatively TRBD1 (5 bases). V gave up 7 bases and J gave up 2 bases, with 20 bases separating them. This CDR3 is 15 amino acids long. The germline V gene has CDR1 SQVTM and CDR2 ANQGSEA. CDR3 sequence reads: CSAEKTASLNTEAFF. The CDR3 DNA reads as TGCAGCGCAGAAAAGACAGCCTCGCTTAACACTGAAGCTTTCTTT.

The chain carries TRBV7-2 and TRBJ2-7, with 10 bases identical to TRBD2. The CDR3 consists of 15 residues. V shed 5 bases, J shed 6 bases, and the junction held 10 bases outside the gene matches. CDR1 is SGHTA and CDR2 is FQGNSA in the germline V gene. CDR3 sequence reads: CASSLKTGLAFEQYF. Written as DNA, the CDR3 is TGTGCCAGCAGCCTAAAGACGGGACTAGCGTTCGAGCAGTACTTC.

This sequence joins TRBV6-4 and TRBJ2-1; 7 bases fit TRBD2. CDR3 length: 15 residues. Trimming at V came to 5 bases and at J to 6 bases, leaving 10 bases not matched to a gene. Germline V gives CDR1 MRHNA, CDR2 SNTAGT. CDR3 amino acids: CASSQSRGGPNEQFF. The CDR3 region has the DNA TGTGCCAGCAGTCAGTCTCGGGGAGGGCCCAATGAGCAGTTCTTC.

Here the CDR3 reads CASSQDGAGGPRSEQFF. In DNA, the CDR3 is TGTGCCAGCAGCCAAGATGGGGCGGGAGGGCCTAGGAGTGAGCAGTTCTTC. The chain has TRBV3-1 (or the pseudogene TRBV3-2) and TRBJ2-1, with 9 bases aligning to TRBD2. Germline CDR1 is LGHDT and CDR2 is YNNKEL (reference sequence). Trimming removed 0 bases from V and 9 bases from J; junction bases left unmatched: 12. The CDR3 contains 17 residues.

This clone showed up just once. The rearrangement links TRBV28 to TRBJ1-2, with D maybe TRBD1 (6 bases). The germline V and J ends were trimmed by 6 bases and 7 bases, with 15 bases remaining between them. From germline, CDR1 is MDHEN and CDR2 SYDVKM. The CDR3 contains 13 residues. The CDR3 coding sequence is TGTGCCAGCAGCCCTACAGGGCGTGGTGGCTACACCTTC. Residues: CASSPTGRGGYTF.

The gene calls are TRBV4-3 and TRBJ1-3; D gene uncertain. CDR1 is LGHNA, CDR2 YSLEER, per germline. The CDR3 contains 18 residues. V dropped 0 bases and J dropped 0 bases, with 15 bases sitting between them. The CDR3 spells CASSQERQHLISGNTIYF. In DNA, the CDR3 is TGCGCCAGCAGCCAAGAACGACAACATCTCATCTCTGGAAACACCATATATTTT.

This sequence joins TRBV5-1 and TRBJ2-1; 9 bases match TRBD2. Germline values: CDR1 SGHRS, CDR2 YFSETQ. The CDR3 runs 12 residues. J lost 8 bases, V lost 7 bases, and 4 bases had no gene match. CDR3 residues: CASGGRVDEQFF. Here the CDR3 DNA reads TGCGCCAGCGGCGGGAGGGTCGATGAGCAGTTCTTC.

The CDR3 protein is CASSGGYNGYTF. As DNA, the CDR3 is TGTGCCAGCAGTGGAGGGTATAATGGCTACACCTTC. V and J are TRBV6-4 and TRBJ1-2; D unresolved. V lost 4 bases and J lost 6, with 9 bases in between. Germline V gives CDR1 MRHNA, CDR2 SNTAGT. The CDR3 contains 12 residues.

The chain joins TRBV4-1 to TRBJ2-1, with 9 bases lining up with TRBD1. The CDR3 is 15 residues long. V lost 6 bases to trimming and J lost 3 bases; unmatched junction nucleotides: 6. Germline CDR1 and CDR2: MGHRA and YSYEKL. For the CDR3, the DNA is TGCGCCAGCAGGAACCCGGGACAGGGCTACAATGAGCAGTTCTTC. Protein: CASRNPGQGYNEQFF.

V and J are TRBV6-2 or TRBV6-3 and TRBJ2-7; TRBD2 matches 14 bases. The CDR3 covers 18 residues. The V gene's germline CDR1 is MNHEY and CDR2 SVGEGT. The J segment lost 3 bases and the V segment lost 0 bases, leaving 7 bases of the junction unmatched. The CDR3 protein is CASSYSTSGRGKGYEQYF. CDR3 sequence (DNA): TGTGCCAGCAGTTACTCGACTAGCGGGAGGGGGAAAGGCTACGAGCAGTACTTC.

This rearrangement joins TRBV6-5 to TRBJ1-5; D is perhaps TRBD1 (6 bases). The CDR3 loop spans 14 amino acids. Trimming left V 2 bases short and J 4 bases short, with 9 bases between. Germline V lookup: CDR1 MNHEY, CDR2 SVGAGI. The CDR3 region is CASSYDRTNQPQHF. The CDR3 DNA follows: TGTGCCAGCAGTTACGACAGGACAAATCAGCCCCAGCATTTT.

The chain couples TRBV5-4 to TRBJ1-2; D remains unclear. The CDR3 consists of 14 residues. Germline assignment: CDR1 SGHNT and CDR2 YYREEE (reference sequence). The ends were cut back, 1 base at V and 4 bases at J, with 11 bases in the middle. The CDR3 sequence: CASSLRQAPYGYTF. The CDR3 DNA reads as TGTGCCAGCAGCTTGAGGCAGGCCCCCTATGGCTACACCTTC.

This chain links TRBV7-8 with TRBJ2-1; D uncertain. The V gene lost 5 bases and the J gene lost 9 bases, with 14 bases spanning the gap. The germline gives CDR1 SGHVS, CDR2 FQNEAQ. This CDR3 is 13 amino acids long. This CDR3 reads CASSPTGSSEQFF. CDR3 nucleotides: TGTGCCAGCAGCCCCACTGGTAGTAGTGAGCAGTTCTTC.

V is TRBV19 and J is TRBJ1-5; 10 positions agree with TRBD1. CDR1 and CDR2 from the germline V gene are LNHDA and SQIVND (reference sequence). The CDR3 extends over 16 amino acids. Losses at the gene ends were 4 bases for V and 7 bases for J; bases not matched to a gene: 10. As DNA, the CDR3 is TGTGCCAGTAGTAGGGAAGGGACAGGGGCGCAACAGCCCCAGCATTTT. Amino acid sequence: CASSREGTGAQQPQHF.

The chain joins TRBV6-5 to TRBJ1-2, with D uncertain. CDR3 length: 12 amino acids. The germline V and J ends were trimmed by 5 bases and 7 bases, with 11 bases remaining between them. Germline CDR1 is MNHEY and CDR2 is SVGAGI. The CDR3 DNA sequence: TGTGCCAGCAGTAATAAGGAGTCTGGCTACACCTTC. It encodes CASSNKESGYTF.

The genes are TRBV5-4 and TRBJ1-2, with TRBD1 as a possible D gene (6 bases). V lost 2 bases and J lost 2, with 13 bases in between. The CDR3 runs 15 residues. Germline CDR1 SGHNT, CDR2 YYREEE (reference sequence). DNA for the CDR3: TGTGCCAGCAGCTTTGAAGGGGGACGAAACTATGGCTACACCTTC. This codes for CASSFEGGRNYGYTF.

This chain links TRBV9 with TRBJ2-1; 8 nucleotides align to TRBD1. Germline CDR1 reads SGDLS; CDR2 reads YYNGEE. V gave up 1 base and J gave up 1 base; unmatched junction bases: 7. This CDR3 has 17 residues. CDR3 coding DNA: TGTGCCAGCAGCGTAAAGACAGGGGCTGGGTCCTACAATGAGCAGTTCTTC. Translating gives CASSVKTGAGSYNEQFF.

This clone was observed once. This chain uses TRBV19 with TRBJ1-5; the D gene is possibly TRBD1 (6 bases). The CDR3 covers 17 residues. Germline V gives CDR1 LNHDA, CDR2 SQIVND (reference sequence). V was pared by 1 base and J by 0 bases, with 13 bases between. This chain's CDR3 is CASSIVGHQYSNQPQHF. CDR3 coding DNA: TGTGCCAGTAGTATAGTGGGACACCAATATAGCAATCAGCCCCAGCATTTT.

The chain recombines TRBV9 with TRBJ1-6, with D hard to call. The CDR3 has 16 residues. Germline CDR1 SGDLS, CDR2 YYNGEE. Trimming took off 1 base at V and 10 bases at J, with 18 bases between the two ends. In nucleotides, the CDR3 is TGTGCCAGCAGCGTAAGTCAGGTGCACCGGGGATCACCCCTCCACTTT. As protein: CASSVSQVHRGSPLHF.